The clone carrying this T cell receptor beta chain was observed many times. Antigen unknown. The sample is drawn from a study of blood T cells in healthy people across ages. Regarding the study as a whole: The unknown donor CMV status may have confounded expanded clonotype changes. Getting older went along with TCR beta diversity per million T cells dropping roughly linearly.

The CDR3 loop spans 14 amino acids. V was clipped by 6 bases and J by 3 bases; unmatched bases: 8. Germline V gene sequence: CDR1 SQVTM, CDR2 ANQGSEA. Primed by a sample-barcoded 5' primer and a J-beta primer mix, a second PCR proceeded for about 7 to 12 cycles. No fewer than 2.5 million CDR3-containing paired-end reads came from each sample. Via MiXCR, TCRdb re-called the 5' RACE reads, giving one row per CDR3 protein. The sample records around 1.7 million distinct CDR3 sequences, approximately 28% being singletons. Investigators took around 10 milliliters of peripheral blood from every donor. The TCR originated in a woman aged 25 to 39 in good health. The sample comprised blood. J is TRBJ2-7 and V is TRBV29-1; 10 bases are a match to TRBD2. The CDR3 reads CSVALAGGNYEQYF. For the CDR3, the DNA is TGCAGCGTCGCTTTAGCGGGGGGAAACTACGAGCAGTACTTC.